Sequencing of this T cell receptor (beta chain) was carried out in a study of beta chain features in type 1 diabetes. Looking at the study overall: There were around 110 million sorted cells examined across all samples. General study results and limits: Within each of all four CD4+ subsets, Type 1 diabetes patients had TCRB CDR3s that were moderately but significantly shorter.

To note about this clone: No antigen is known for it.

The study reverse transcribed the entire isolated RNA, so it sequenced expressed TCRB transcripts. The read count averaged around 3.6 million across naive, central memory and regulatory T cell samples. TCRdb's copy holds only in-frame clones and misses some; the assay was immunoSEQ multiplex PCR. The data hold about 260,000 clones, with roughly 20% observed a single time. The CDR3 covers 14 residues. V trimming: 5 bases; J trimming: 3 bases; junction bases outside the gene matches: 4. Germline CDR1 and CDR2: SGDLS and YYNGEE. The rearrangement uses TRBV9 and TRBJ2-2; TRBD2 matches at 7 bases. This receptor was obtained from a woman aged 40 to 49 with type 1 diabetes. Sequencing used naive CD4+ T cells from blood. The CDR3 region is CASSLGGYTGELFF. CDR3 in DNA: TGTGCCAGCAGTCTGGGAGGGTACACCGGGGAGCTGTTTTTT. Variable domain in full (rest from reference TRBV9 and TRBJ2-2): DSGVTQTPKHLITATGQRVTLRCSPRSGDLSVYWYQQSLDQGLQFLIQYYNGEERAKGNILERFSAQQFPDLHSELNLSSLELGDSALYFCASSLGGYTGELFFGEGSRLTVL.